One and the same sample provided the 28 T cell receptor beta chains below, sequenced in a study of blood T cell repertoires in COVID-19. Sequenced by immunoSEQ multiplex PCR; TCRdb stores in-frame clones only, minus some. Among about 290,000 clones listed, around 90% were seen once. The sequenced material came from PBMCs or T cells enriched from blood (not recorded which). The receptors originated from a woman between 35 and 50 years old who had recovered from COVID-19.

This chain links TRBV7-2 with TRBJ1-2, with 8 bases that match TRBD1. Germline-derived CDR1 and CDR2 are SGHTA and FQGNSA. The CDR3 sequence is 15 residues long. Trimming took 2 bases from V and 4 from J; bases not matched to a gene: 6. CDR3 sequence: CASSLSGGQGYGYTF. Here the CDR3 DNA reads TGTGCCAGCAGCTTATCAGGGGGCCAGGGCTATGGCTACACCTTC. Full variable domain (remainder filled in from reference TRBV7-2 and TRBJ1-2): GAGVSQSPSNKVTEKGKDVELRCDPISGHTALYWYRQSLGQGLEFLIYFQGNSAPDKSGLPSDRFSAERTGGSVSTLTIQRTQQEDSAVYLCASSLSGGQGYGYTFGSGTRLTVV.

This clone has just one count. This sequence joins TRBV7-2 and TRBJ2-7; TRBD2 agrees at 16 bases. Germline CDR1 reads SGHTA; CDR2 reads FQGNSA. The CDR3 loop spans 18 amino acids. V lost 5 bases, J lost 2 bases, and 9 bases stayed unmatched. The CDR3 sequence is CASSIGTSGRAGAYEQYF. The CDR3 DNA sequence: TGTGCCAGCAGCATTGGGACTAGCGGGAGGGCCGGGGCCTACGAGCAGTACTTC.

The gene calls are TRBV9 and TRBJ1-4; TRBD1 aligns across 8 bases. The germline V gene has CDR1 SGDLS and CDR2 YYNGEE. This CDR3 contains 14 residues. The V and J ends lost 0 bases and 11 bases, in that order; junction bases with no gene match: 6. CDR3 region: CASSVVMTGEKLFF. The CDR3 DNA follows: TGTGCCAGCAGCGTAGTTATGACAGGGGAGAAACTGTTTTTT.

CDR3 protein: CASSYAERTGSRTQYF. The CDR3 bases are TGTGCCAGCAGTTACGCGGAACGGACAGGGAGTAGGACCCAGTACTTC. V gene TRBV6-5 combines with J gene TRBJ2-5, with 8 positions matching TRBD1. Trimming at V came to 2 bases and at J to 7 bases, leaving 12 bases not matched to a gene. The CDR3 extends over 16 amino acids. CDR1 is MNHEY, CDR2 SVGAGI, per germline.

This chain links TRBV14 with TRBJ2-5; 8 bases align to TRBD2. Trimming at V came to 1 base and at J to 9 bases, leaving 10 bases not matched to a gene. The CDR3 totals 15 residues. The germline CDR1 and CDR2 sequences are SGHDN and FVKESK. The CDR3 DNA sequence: TGTGCCAGCAGCCAAGTCGGCGGGGGGCCATCGGCCCAGTACTTC. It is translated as CASSQVGGGPSAQYF.

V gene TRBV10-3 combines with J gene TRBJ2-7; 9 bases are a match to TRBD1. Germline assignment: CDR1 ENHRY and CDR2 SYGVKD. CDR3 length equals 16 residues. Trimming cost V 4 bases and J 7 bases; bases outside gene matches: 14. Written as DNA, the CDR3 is TGTGCCATCAGTGTTCTCGGGACAGGGAGTACGGGAGAGCAGTACTTC. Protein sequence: CAISVLGTGSTGEQYF.

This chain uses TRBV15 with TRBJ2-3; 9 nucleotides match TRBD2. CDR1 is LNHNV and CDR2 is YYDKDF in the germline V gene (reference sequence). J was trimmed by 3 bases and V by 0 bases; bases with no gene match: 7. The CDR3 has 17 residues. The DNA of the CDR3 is TGTGCCACCAGCAGAGAACTAGCGGGTGCAGGTACAGATACGCAGTATTTT. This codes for CATSRELAGAGTDTQYF.

DNA for the CDR3: TGTGCCAGTAGCAGGGGGACAGGGAATGGCTACACCTTC. Translated, it gives CASSRGTGNGYTF. The chain combines TRBV19 with TRBJ1-2; 9 nucleotides align to TRBD1. This CDR3 comprises 13 residues. Germline assignment: CDR1 LNHDA and CDR2 SQIVND (reference sequence). J gave up 6 bases and V 6 bases, and 5 bases lay outside the gene matches.

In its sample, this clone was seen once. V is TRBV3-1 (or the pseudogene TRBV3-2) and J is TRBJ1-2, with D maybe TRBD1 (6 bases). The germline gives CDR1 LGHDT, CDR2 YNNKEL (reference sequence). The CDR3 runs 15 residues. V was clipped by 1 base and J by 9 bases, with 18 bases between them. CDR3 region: CASSQARGTPKSYTF. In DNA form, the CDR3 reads TGTGCCAGCAGCCAAGCCAGGGGAACCCCAAAGAGCTACACCTTC.

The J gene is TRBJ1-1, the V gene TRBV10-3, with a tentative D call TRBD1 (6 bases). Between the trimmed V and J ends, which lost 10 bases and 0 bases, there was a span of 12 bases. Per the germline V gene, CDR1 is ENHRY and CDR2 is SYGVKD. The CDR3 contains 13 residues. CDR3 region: CATHGQLNTEAFF. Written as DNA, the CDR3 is TGTGCCACACACGGACAGCTGAACACTGAAGCTTTCTTT.

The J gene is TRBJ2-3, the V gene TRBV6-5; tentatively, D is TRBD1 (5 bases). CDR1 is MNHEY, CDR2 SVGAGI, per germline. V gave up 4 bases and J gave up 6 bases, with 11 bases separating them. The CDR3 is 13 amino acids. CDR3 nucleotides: TGTGCCAGCAGTTGGGGCAGCGCGGATACGCAGTATTTT. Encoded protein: CASSWGSADTQYF.

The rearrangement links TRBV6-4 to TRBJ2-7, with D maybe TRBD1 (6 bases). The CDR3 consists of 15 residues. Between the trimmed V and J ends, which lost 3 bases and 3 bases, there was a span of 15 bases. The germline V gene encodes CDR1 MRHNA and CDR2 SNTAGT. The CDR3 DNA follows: TGTGCCAGCAGTGATCGGAGACAGGCTTTCTACGAGCAGTACTTC. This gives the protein CASSDRRQAFYEQYF.

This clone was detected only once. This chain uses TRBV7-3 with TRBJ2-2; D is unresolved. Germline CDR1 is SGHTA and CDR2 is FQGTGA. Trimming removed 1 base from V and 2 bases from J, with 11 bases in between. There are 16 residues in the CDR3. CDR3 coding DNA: TGTGCCAGCAGCTTAAATTCGGGTCCAAACACCGGGGAGCTGTTTTTT. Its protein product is CASSLNSGPNTGELFF.

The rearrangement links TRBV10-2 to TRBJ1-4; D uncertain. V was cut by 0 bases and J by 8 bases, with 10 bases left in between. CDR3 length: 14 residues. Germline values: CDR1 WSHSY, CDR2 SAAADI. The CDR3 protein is CASSESGGKEKLFF. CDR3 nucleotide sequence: TGCGCCAGCAGTGAGTCTGGAGGCAAGGAAAAACTGTTTTTT.

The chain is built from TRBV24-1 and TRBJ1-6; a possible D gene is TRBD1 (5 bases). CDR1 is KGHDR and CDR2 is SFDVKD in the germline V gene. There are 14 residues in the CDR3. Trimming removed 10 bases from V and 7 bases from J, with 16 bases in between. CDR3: CATTGGGWNSPLHF. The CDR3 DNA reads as TGTGCCACGACTGGGGGGGGATGGAATTCACCCCTCCACTTT.

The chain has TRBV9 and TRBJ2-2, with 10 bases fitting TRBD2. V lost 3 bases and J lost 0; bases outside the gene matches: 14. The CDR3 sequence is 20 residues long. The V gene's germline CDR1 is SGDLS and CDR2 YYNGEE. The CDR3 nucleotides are TGTGCCAGCAGCGATCCCGTAGCGGGAGGTTCGTCGCCGAACACCGGGGAGCTGTTTTTT. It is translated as CASSDPVAGGSSPNTGELFF.

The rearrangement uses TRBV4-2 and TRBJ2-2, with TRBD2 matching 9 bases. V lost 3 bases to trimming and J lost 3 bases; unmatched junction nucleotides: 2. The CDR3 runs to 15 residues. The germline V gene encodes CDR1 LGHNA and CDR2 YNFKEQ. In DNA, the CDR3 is TGTGCCAGCAGCCAGTTAGCGGGGGACACCGGGGAGCTGTTTTTT. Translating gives CASSQLAGDTGELFF.

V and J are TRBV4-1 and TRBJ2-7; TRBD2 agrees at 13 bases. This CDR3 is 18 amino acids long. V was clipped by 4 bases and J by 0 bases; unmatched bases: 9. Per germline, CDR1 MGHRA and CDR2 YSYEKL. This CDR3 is CASSPSGTSGVSSYEQYF. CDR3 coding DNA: TGCGCCAGCAGCCCTTCCGGGACTAGCGGGGTTAGCTCCTACGAGCAGTACTTC.

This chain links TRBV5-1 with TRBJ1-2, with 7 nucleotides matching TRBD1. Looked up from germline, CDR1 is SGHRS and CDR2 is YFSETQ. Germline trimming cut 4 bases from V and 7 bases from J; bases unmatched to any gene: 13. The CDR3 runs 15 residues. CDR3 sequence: CASSPNPQQGIGYTF. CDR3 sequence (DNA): TGCGCCAGCAGCCCGAACCCACAACAGGGGATTGGCTACACCTTC.

CDR3 loop: CASKAGTGGGTDTQYF. In DNA, the CDR3 is TGCGCCAGCAAGGCCGGGACAGGGGGCGGCACAGATACGCAGTATTTT. The gene calls are TRBV5-1 and TRBJ2-3; 12 bases match TRBD1. The germline gives CDR1 SGHRS, CDR2 YFSETQ. There are 16 residues in the CDR3. V gave up 6 bases and J gave up 1 base; unmatched junction bases: 6.

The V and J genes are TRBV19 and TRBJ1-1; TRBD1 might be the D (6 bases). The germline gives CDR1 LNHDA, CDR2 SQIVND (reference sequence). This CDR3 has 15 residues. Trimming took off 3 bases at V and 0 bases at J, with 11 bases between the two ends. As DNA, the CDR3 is TGTGCCAGTAGTATCAGGGGAGAAGTGAACACTGAAGCTTTCTTT. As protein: CASSIRGEVNTEAFF. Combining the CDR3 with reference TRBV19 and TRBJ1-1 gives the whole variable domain DGGITQSPKYLFRKEGQNVTLSCEQNLNHDAMYWYRQDPGQGLRLIYYSQIVNDFQKGDIAEGYSVSREKKESFPLTVTSAQKNPTAFYLCASSIRGEVNTEAFFGQGTRLTVV.

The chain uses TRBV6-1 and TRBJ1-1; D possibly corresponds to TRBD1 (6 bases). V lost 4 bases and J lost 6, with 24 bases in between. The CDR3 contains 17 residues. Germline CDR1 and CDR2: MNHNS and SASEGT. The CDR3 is CASSAVEHQGHKAEAFF. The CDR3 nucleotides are TGTGCCAGCAGTGCAGTAGAGCACCAGGGACATAAGGCTGAAGCTTTCTTT.

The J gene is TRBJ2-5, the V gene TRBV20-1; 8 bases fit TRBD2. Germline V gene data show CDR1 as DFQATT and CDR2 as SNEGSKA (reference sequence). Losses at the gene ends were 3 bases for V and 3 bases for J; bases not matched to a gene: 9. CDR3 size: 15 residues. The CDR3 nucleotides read TGCAGTGCTAGTCGCCCGGGACTAGTAAAAGAGACCCAGTACTTC. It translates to CSASRPGLVKETQYF.

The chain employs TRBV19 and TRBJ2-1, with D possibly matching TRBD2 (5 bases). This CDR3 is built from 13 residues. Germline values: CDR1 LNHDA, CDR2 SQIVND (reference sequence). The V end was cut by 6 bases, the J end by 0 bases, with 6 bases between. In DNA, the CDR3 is TGTGCCAGTAGAGCGGACTCCTACAATGAGCAGTTCTTC. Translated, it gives CASRADSYNEQFF.

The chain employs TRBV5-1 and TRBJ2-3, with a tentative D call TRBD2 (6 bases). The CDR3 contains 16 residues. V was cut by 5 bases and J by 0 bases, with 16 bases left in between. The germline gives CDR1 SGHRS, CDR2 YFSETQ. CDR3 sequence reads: CASSLSRGFSTDTQYF. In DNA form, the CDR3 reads TGCGCCAGCAGTTTATCCCGGGGGTTCAGCACAGATACGCAGTATTTT.

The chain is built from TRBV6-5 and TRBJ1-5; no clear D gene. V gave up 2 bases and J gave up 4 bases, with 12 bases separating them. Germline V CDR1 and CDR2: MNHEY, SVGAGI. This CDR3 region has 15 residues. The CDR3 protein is CASSYTNSGNQPQHF. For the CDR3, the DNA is TGTGCCAGCAGTTACACAAACAGTGGGAATCAGCCCCAGCATTTT.

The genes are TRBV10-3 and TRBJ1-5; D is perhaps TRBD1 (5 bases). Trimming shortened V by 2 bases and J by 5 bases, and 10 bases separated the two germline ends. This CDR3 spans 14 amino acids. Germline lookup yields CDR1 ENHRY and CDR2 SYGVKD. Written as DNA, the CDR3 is TGTGCCATCAGTGAGGTGGAGGGGTATCAGCCCCAGCATTTT. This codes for CAISEVEGYQPQHF.

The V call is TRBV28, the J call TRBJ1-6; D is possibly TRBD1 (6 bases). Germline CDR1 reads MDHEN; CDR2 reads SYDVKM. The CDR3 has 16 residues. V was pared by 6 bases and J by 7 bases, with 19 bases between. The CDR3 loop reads CASSLYSRGQNSPLHF. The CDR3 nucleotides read TGTGCCAGCAGCCTCTACTCCAGGGGACAAAATTCACCCCTCCACTTT.